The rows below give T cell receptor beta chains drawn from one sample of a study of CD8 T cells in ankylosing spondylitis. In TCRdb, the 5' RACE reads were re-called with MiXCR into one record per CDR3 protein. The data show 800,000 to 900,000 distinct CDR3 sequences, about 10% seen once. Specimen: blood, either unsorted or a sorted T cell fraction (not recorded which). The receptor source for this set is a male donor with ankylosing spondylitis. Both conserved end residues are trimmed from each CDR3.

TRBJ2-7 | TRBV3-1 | ASSQVSRQGYEQY
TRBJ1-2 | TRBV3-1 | ASSHGDRANYGYT
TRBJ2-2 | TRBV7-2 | ASSLKLATGELF
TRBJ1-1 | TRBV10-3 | AIRRDREGPWAEAF
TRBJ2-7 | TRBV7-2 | ASSLATQRATYEQY
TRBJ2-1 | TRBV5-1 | ASSFGGSGYNEQF
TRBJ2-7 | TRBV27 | ASTPRRASGGTYEQY
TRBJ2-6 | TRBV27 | ASSPTLGRRSGADVLT
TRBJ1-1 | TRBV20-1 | SAPPTRTERLWDTEAF
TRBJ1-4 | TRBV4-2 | ASSQETLRGEKLF
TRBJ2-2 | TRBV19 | ASTRRDRNTGELF
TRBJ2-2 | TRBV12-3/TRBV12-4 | ASSFLLWNTGELF
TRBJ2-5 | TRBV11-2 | ASSPFTGGIQRTQY
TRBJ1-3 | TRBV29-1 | SVGQDRNTIY
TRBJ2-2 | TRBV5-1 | ASRYRGNANTGELF
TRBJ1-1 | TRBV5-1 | ASSLEERAEAF
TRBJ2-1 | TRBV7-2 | ASSLRTGHNEQF
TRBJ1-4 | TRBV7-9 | ASSFLQGPNEKLF
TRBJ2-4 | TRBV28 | ASSLWAVQNIQY
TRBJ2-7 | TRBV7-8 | ASSSTGTSGRYEQY
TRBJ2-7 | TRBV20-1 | CARDKRWTSSYEQY
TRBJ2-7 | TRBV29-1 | SVEGGSDEQY
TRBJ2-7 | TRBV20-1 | SASQVSYEQY
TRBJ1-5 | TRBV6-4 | ASSEEGGNQPQH
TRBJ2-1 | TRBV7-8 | ASSLRRVYGDEQF
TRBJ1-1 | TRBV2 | ASSGLMNTEAF
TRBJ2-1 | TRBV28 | ASRTPTRSYNEQF
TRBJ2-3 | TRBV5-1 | ASSLGSYTDTQY
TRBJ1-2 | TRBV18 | ASSPPDRAAGYT
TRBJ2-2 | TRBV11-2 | ASSFGFTGELF
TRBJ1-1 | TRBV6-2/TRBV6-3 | ASSHWTGYGVTEAF
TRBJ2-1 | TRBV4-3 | ASSQVRGLAGRSYNEQF
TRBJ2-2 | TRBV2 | ASSEAWANTGELF
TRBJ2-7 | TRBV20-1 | SARDRGTYEQY
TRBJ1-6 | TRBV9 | ASSARDGAYNSPLH
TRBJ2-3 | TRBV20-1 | SAMQGPDTDTQY
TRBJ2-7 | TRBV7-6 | ASSPLGRRPYEQY
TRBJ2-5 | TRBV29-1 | SAFGAGGYQETQY
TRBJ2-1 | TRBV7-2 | ASSLKSYMHNEQF
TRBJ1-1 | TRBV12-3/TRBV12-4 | ASSDIGDRSTEAF
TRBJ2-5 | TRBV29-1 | SVEGAAGPTETQY
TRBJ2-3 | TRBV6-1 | ASSDEDLVDTQY
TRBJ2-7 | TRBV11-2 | ASSLSPDGEQY
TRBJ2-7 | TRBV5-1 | ASSIFVGEQY
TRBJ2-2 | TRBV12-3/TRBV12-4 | ASREQGGTGELF
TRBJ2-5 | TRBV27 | ASRARAYQETQY